This T cell receptor beta chain was sequenced during a study of CD8 T cells in ankylosing spondylitis. Notes on the study in general: Reports of some motif variants in reactive arthritis synovial fluid and blood predate this one. Within ankylosing spondylitis blood, a TCR beta motif made up of several highly homologous variants appeared to be characteristic. Peripheral blood held disease-linked clones only at relatively low frequency, and these were CD8+.

For this clonotype: What it binds is not known.

Libraries for TCR beta were made by quantitative 5'-RACE with molecular barcodes. TCRdb re-analysed the 5' RACE reads in MiXCR, keeping a single row per CDR3 protein. Found here are over 700,000 distinct CDR3 sequences, under 20% of them singletons; the top ten hold approximately 18%. The sequencing sample was made of blood, either unsorted or a sorted T cell fraction (not recorded which). The clonotype comes from a male donor with ankylosing spondylitis.

CDR3 loop: CASSHAGSHEQYF. The CDR3 DNA reads TGTGCCAGCAGCCATGCGGGGAGCCACGAGCAGTACTTC. The chain carries TRBV5-6 and TRBJ2-7, with D tentatively TRBD2 (6 bases). Trimming took off 4 bases at V and 5 bases at J, with 13 bases between the two ends. Germline values: CDR1 SGHDT, CDR2 YYEEEE. This CDR3 is 13 amino acids long.